The text below deals with one TCR beta chain. Only in-frame clones appear in the TCRdb table, and some are missing; sequencing was by immunoSEQ multiplex PCR. The sample carries about 210,000 clones, over 70% recorded once. The sample belongs to a study of blood T cell repertoires in COVID-19. Trimming removed 0 bases from V and 5 bases from J, with 9 bases in between. Germline assignment: CDR1 SGDLS and CDR2 YYNGEE. The CDR3 sequence is 14 residues long. The receptor's source is a woman between 50 and 59 years old with acute or convalescent COVID-19. This sequence joins TRBV9 and TRBJ2-1; D gene ambiguous. The specimen sequenced was peripheral blood. The CDR3 DNA follows: TGTGCCAGCAGCGTAGCCCCGAGTAACAATGAGCAGTTCTTC. Translating it yields CASSVAPSNNEQFF.